This T cell receptor (beta chain) was identified in a study of blood T cell repertoires in COVID-19 (dated by TCRdb to the early 2020s). Regarding the complete study: Samples from collaborators originated in the United States, Italy and Spain and spanned both the acute and convalescent phases of COVID-19. The repertoires were released in a freely available public database meant as a resource for research on the immune response to SARS-CoV-2. A de-identified subject ID, COVID-19 status, age in years and sex were almost always included in the sample metadata. HLA class I and class II types, where available, came from metadata supplied by the sample provider rather than from assay-based typing. Deeply sampled blood TCRbeta repertoires from subjects exposed to, actively infected with, or recovered from COVID-19 were included in the dataset. The samples were drawn from the first 160 participants of the ongoing ImmuneRACE study and from roughly 1,300 subjects provided by 6 global collaborators. The material from the prospective study consisted of cDNA or gDNA derived from T cells, B-cell-depleted T cells, or PBMCs.

A note on this clone: The antigen it recognizes is unknown. It has no much larger one-base neighbor in the sample; base qualities were not kept.

Here is what the overall study found, with its caveats: The amount of clinical and demographic metadata varied by source and participant and was provided uncurated.

In Seattle, one collaborating source enrolled patients while the infection was active and tracked those patients longitudinally over the course of disease. The collaborating institutions used their own protocols to collect whole blood in K2EDTA tubes. For TCRbeta analysis, collaborator samples were shipped as frozen whole blood, as isolated PBMCs, or as DNA extracted from either sample type. TCRbeta CDR3 regions were amplified from genomic DNA using the immunoSEQ Assay, a bias-controlled multiplex PCR. As for how the authors treated the data: The number of nucleated cells in each sample was estimated from the amplification of reference gene primers within the assay. To quantify the absolute abundance of each unique TCRbeta CDR3 rearrangement, sequence reads were collapsed and filtered. For each sample, productive Simpson clonality was calculated as the square root of Simpson's diversity index across productive rearrangements. TCRdb's version of the immuneACCESS table is confined to in-frame rearrangements and falls short of the full clone set. An unresolved V gene accounts for under half of the shortfall where checked; the remainder is of unknown origin. Clone size and the V and J calls come from that table; the DNA yielded D and trimming. The table for this sample lists 200,000 to 250,000 clones; 85% to 90% of them were counted only once. Roughly 10% of the sample rests with the top ten.

The receptor was isolated from a woman aged 50 to 60 with COVID-19, enrolled during active disease. Sequencing input: peripheral blood.

In nucleotides, the sequence is TGTGCCAGCAGCGTAGGGTGGGGCCGCGCCGATGAGCAGTTCTTC. Its protein product is CASSVGWGRADEQFF. The rearranged chain carries TRBV9 and TRBJ2-1; the D gene is perhaps TRBD1, from 5 matching bases. Trimming at the junction amounts to 0 bases on V and 8 bases on J, and the germline ends lie 15 bases apart. As encoded in the germline V gene, CDR1 is SGDLS while CDR2 is YYNGEE. Inclusive of the bounding cysteine and phenylalanine, the CDR3 is 15 residues long. CDR3 DNA is the only sequence kept; it has 45 bases, read in frame from the first base. Full variable domain (CDR3 extended with the reference TRBV9 and TRBJ2-1 proteins): DSGVTQTPKHLITATGQRVTLRCSPRSGDLSVYWYQQSLDQGLQFLIQYYNGEERAKGNILERFSAQQFPDLHSELNLSSLELGDSALYFCASSVGWGRADEQFFGPGTRLTVL.